These T cell receptor beta chains were read from a single sample in a study of early T cells in non-severe SARS-CoV-2 infection. TCRdb processed the 5' RACE reads anew with MiXCR; each CDR3 protein has one entry. The sample lists around 56,000 distinct CDR3 sequences; roughly 8.2% were seen once. Sequenced material: whole blood, taken at baseline. These receptors originate from an adult who was a healthcare worker with PCR-confirmed SARS-CoV-2 infection or an uninfected control (not recorded which). The CDR3 runs from the conserved cysteine through the conserved F or W. D genes are given only for firm matches. A clone size is listed for some rows: how often the clone was seen (once, few, many), or a class if it is expanded.

abundance: NA
len: 14
v_gene: TRBV7-3
j_gene: TRBJ2-3
d_gene: NA
CDR3aa: CASSSHAITDTQYF
CDR3nt: TGTGCCAGCAGCTCACACGCAATCACAGATACGCAGTATTTT

abundance: NA
len: 15
v_gene: TRBV12-3/TRBV12-4
j_gene: TRBJ1-5
d_gene: NA
CDR3aa: CASSFRRALNQPQHF
CDR3nt: TGTGCCAGCAGTTTCCGAAGGGCGCTCAATCAGCCCCAGCATTTT

abundance: few
len: 14
v_gene: TRBV7-9
j_gene: TRBJ1-1
d_gene: NA
CDR3aa: CASSRGTQNTEAFF
CDR3nt: TGTGCCAGCAGCCGCGGGACACAGAACACTGAAGCTTTCTTT

abundance: few
len: 11
v_gene: TRBV7-9
j_gene: TRBJ1-1
d_gene: NA
CDR3aa: CASSASYEAFF
CDR3nt: TGTGCCAGCAGCGCCAGTTATGAAGCTTTCTTT

abundance: few
len: 14
v_gene: TRBV25-1
j_gene: TRBJ2-7
d_gene: NA
CDR3aa: CASSATRGPYEQYF
CDR3nt: TGTGCCAGCAGTGCAACACGGGGCCCCTACGAGCAGTACTTC

abundance: few
len: 16
v_gene: TRBV5-1
j_gene: TRBJ1-1
d_gene: NA
CDR3aa: CASSLNTPGTLPEAFF
CDR3nt: TGCGCCAGCAGCTTGAACACACCCGGGACATTACCTGAAGCTTTCTTT

abundance: few
len: 15
v_gene: TRBV11-2
j_gene: TRBJ2-1
d_gene: TRBD2
CDR3aa: CASSPGGMGYNEQFF
CDR3nt: TGTGCCAGCAGTCCGGGGGGAATGGGATACAATGAGCAGTTCTTC

abundance: NA
len: 13
v_gene: TRBV5-6
j_gene: TRBJ2-1
d_gene: NA
CDR3aa: CASSFLQYNEQFF
CDR3nt: TGTGCCAGCAGCTTCTTGCAGTACAATGAGCAGTTCTTC

abundance: NA
len: 14
v_gene: TRBV27
j_gene: TRBJ2-7
d_gene: TRBD1
CDR3aa: CASSFRTGGHEQYF
CDR3nt: TGTGCCAGCAGTTTTCGTACAGGGGGCCACGAGCAGTACTTC

abundance: few
len: 17
v_gene: TRBV12-3/TRBV12-4
j_gene: TRBJ2-7
d_gene: TRBD1
CDR3aa: CASSSPGTAGIVYEQYF
CDR3nt: TGTGCCAGCAGTAGTCCCGGGACAGCCGGAATCGTCTACGAGCAGTACTTC

abundance: many
len: 14
v_gene: TRBV6-1
j_gene: TRBJ1-1
d_gene: NA
CDR3aa: CASAMDTANTEAFF
CDR3nt: TGTGCCAGCGCAATGGACACGGCGAACACTGAAGCTTTCTTT

abundance: NA
len: 11
v_gene: TRBV20-1
j_gene: TRBJ1-5
d_gene: NA
CDR3aa: CTSYSGPARHF
CDR3nt: TGCACTTCTTATTCGGGACCGGCGAGGCATTTT

abundance: many
len: 18
v_gene: TRBV15
j_gene: TRBJ2-3
d_gene: NA
CDR3aa: CATSSVTGVGRPTDTQYF
CDR3nt: TGTGCCACCAGCAGCGTAACGGGAGTGGGACGCCCCACAGATACGCAGTATTTT

abundance: many
len: 14
v_gene: TRBV6-1
j_gene: TRBJ1-5
d_gene: NA
CDR3aa: CASSEGTENQPQHF
CDR3nt: TGTGCCAGCAGTGAGGGGACGGAGAATCAGCCCCAGCATTTT

abundance: many
len: 14
v_gene: TRBV4-1
j_gene: TRBJ1-2
d_gene: NA
CDR3aa: CASSQDVGGYGYTF
CDR3nt: TGCGCCAGCAGCCAAGATGTTGGGGGCTACGGCTACACCTTC

abundance: NA
len: 14
v_gene: TRBV7-2
j_gene: TRBJ2-5
d_gene: TRBD2
CDR3aa: CASSSSGGSKTQYF
CDR3nt: TGTGCCAGCAGCTCTAGCGGGGGGAGCAAGACCCAGTACTTC

abundance: few
len: 15
v_gene: TRBV7-9
j_gene: TRBJ1-4
d_gene: NA
CDR3aa: CASSSETGTNEKLFF
CDR3nt: TGTGCCAGCAGCTCCGAAACAGGGACTAATGAAAAACTGTTTTTT

abundance: NA
len: 17
v_gene: TRBV27
j_gene: TRBJ1-5
d_gene: NA
CDR3aa: CASSPLGRINSNQPQHF
CDR3nt: TGTGCCAGCAGTCCGCTCGGACGGATTAATAGCAATCAGCCCCAGCATTTT

abundance: NA
len: 12
v_gene: TRBV20-1
j_gene: TRBJ2-5
d_gene: NA
CDR3aa: CSARASVLTQYF
CDR3nt: TGCAGTGCTAGAGCTAGCGTCTTGACCCAGTACTTC

abundance: few
len: 18
v_gene: TRBV9
j_gene: TRBJ2-1
d_gene: TRBD1
CDR3aa: CASSVATQGDSVGNEQFF
CDR3nt: TGTGCCAGCAGCGTAGCTACGCAGGGGGATAGCGTAGGCAATGAGCAGTTCTTC

abundance: NA
len: 12
v_gene: TRBV11-2
j_gene: TRBJ2-3
d_gene: NA
CDR3aa: CASSFAGDTQYF
CDR3nt: TGTGCCAGCAGCTTCGCGGGGGATACGCAGTATTTT

abundance: few
len: 12
v_gene: TRBV20-1
j_gene: TRBJ1-1
d_gene: NA
CDR3aa: CSAMILNTEAFF
CDR3nt: TGCAGTGCTATGATCCTGAACACTGAAGCTTTCTTT

abundance: many
len: 17
v_gene: TRBV7-2
j_gene: TRBJ2-4
d_gene: NA
CDR3aa: CASSLGPSEVVKNIQYF
CDR3nt: TGTGCCAGCAGCTTAGGTCCTAGCGAGGTAGTCAAAAACATTCAGTACTTC

abundance: few
len: 13
v_gene: TRBV29-1
j_gene: TRBJ2-7
d_gene: NA
CDR3aa: CSVKTENSYEQYF
CDR3nt: TGCAGCGTTAAGACTGAAAACTCCTACGAGCAGTACTTC

abundance: few
len: 15
v_gene: TRBV11-1
j_gene: TRBJ1-2
d_gene: TRBD1
CDR3aa: CASSRRQGARDGYTF
CDR3nt: TGTGCCAGCAGCCGGAGACAGGGGGCGAGAGATGGCTACACCTTC

abundance: few
len: 14
v_gene: TRBV5-1
j_gene: TRBJ2-2
d_gene: NA
CDR3aa: CASSLDRSTGELFF
CDR3nt: TGCGCCAGCAGCTTGGACAGGTCCACCGGGGAGCTGTTTTTT

abundance: few
len: 13
v_gene: TRBV28
j_gene: TRBJ1-1
d_gene: NA
CDR3aa: CASSVAGPTEAFF
CDR3nt: TGTGCCAGCAGTGTTGCAGGGCCAACTGAAGCTTTCTTT

abundance: few
len: 13
v_gene: TRBV6-1
j_gene: TRBJ2-1
d_gene: NA
CDR3aa: CASSEAGNNEQFF
CDR3nt: TGTGCCAGCAGTGAAGCAGGCAACAATGAGCAGTTCTTC

abundance: few
len: 13
v_gene: TRBV6-6
j_gene: TRBJ2-3
d_gene: NA
CDR3aa: CASSQMSTDTQYF
CDR3nt: TGTGCCAGCAGCCAGATGAGCACAGATACGCAGTATTTT

abundance: few
len: 14
v_gene: TRBV7-2
j_gene: TRBJ2-5
d_gene: NA
CDR3aa: CASSLGRGYETQYF
CDR3nt: TGTGCCAGCAGCTTAGGCAGGGGATACGAGACCCAGTACTTC

abundance: many
len: 16
v_gene: TRBV4-2
j_gene: TRBJ2-3
d_gene: TRBD2
CDR3aa: CASSQTSGSPTDTQYF
CDR3nt: TGTGCCAGCAGCCAGACTAGCGGGAGCCCCACAGATACGCAGTATTTT

abundance: NA
len: 12
v_gene: TRBV6-1
j_gene: TRBJ2-7
d_gene: NA
CDR3aa: CASRIWGLEQYF
CDR3nt: TGTGCCAGCAGGATTTGGGGGCTCGAGCAGTACTTC

abundance: few
len: 16
v_gene: TRBV18
j_gene: TRBJ2-3
d_gene: NA
CDR3aa: CASSPPWGLSTDTQYF
CDR3nt: TGTGCCAGCTCACCACCTTGGGGGCTAAGCACAGATACGCAGTATTTT

abundance: NA
len: 14
v_gene: TRBV4-2
j_gene: TRBJ2-7
d_gene: NA
CDR3aa: CASSPTGTSREQYF
CDR3nt: TGTGCCAGCAGCCCCACAGGCACTAGTCGTGAGCAGTACTTC

abundance: few
len: 13
v_gene: TRBV7-9
j_gene: TRBJ2-7
d_gene: NA
CDR3aa: CASSFPLAYEQYF
CDR3nt: TGTGCCAGCAGCTTCCCTCTGGCCTACGAGCAGTACTTC

abundance: many
len: 15
v_gene: TRBV19
j_gene: TRBJ2-1
d_gene: TRBD2
CDR3aa: CASSSTSGGYNEQFF
CDR3nt: TGTGCCAGTAGTAGTACTAGCGGGGGTTACAATGAGCAGTTCTTC

abundance: NA
len: 14
v_gene: TRBV5-1
j_gene: TRBJ1-4
d_gene: NA
CDR3aa: CASGSGATNEKLFF
CDR3nt: TGCGCCAGCGGGTCAGGCGCAACTAATGAAAAACTGTTTTTT

abundance: many
len: 12
v_gene: TRBV7-2
j_gene: TRBJ2-1
d_gene: NA
CDR3aa: CASSLGIDEQFF
CDR3nt: TGTGCCAGCAGCTTAGGTATCGATGAGCAGTTCTTC

abundance: NA
len: 12
v_gene: TRBV28
j_gene: TRBJ2-7
d_gene: TRBD1
CDR3aa: CASSPGGYEQYF
CDR3nt: TGTGCCAGCAGCCCAGGGGGCTACGAGCAGTACTTC

abundance: many
len: 17
v_gene: TRBV6-2/TRBV6-3
j_gene: TRBJ2-7
d_gene: NA
CDR3aa: CASMARIGITASYEQYF
CDR3nt: TGTGCCAGCATGGCTAGAATCGGGATTACAGCGTCCTACGAGCAGTACTTC

abundance: few
len: 14
v_gene: TRBV25-1
j_gene: TRBJ2-5
d_gene: NA
CDR3aa: CASSGRDTSETQYF
CDR3nt: TGTGCCAGCAGTGGTCGGGACACTTCGGAGACCCAGTACTTC

abundance: few
len: 15
v_gene: TRBV28
j_gene: TRBJ2-7
d_gene: NA
CDR3aa: CASSLFGQGGPKQYF
CDR3nt: TGTGCCAGCAGTTTATTTGGGCAGGGGGGGCCCAAGCAGTACTTC

abundance: many
len: 16
v_gene: TRBV19
j_gene: TRBJ2-1
d_gene: TRBD2
CDR3aa: CASSFGLVSSYNEQFF
CDR3nt: TGTGCCAGTAGTTTCGGACTAGTCAGCTCCTACAATGAGCAGTTCTTC

abundance: many
len: 17
v_gene: TRBV7-6
j_gene: TRBJ2-1
d_gene: NA
CDR3aa: CASSLVSGSISYNEQFF
CDR3nt: TGTGCCAGCAGCTTAGTTTCGGGCTCGATCTCCTACAATGAGCAGTTCTTC

abundance: few
len: 18
v_gene: TRBV25-1
j_gene: TRBJ1-3
d_gene: NA
CDR3aa: CASSEYIETDPSGNTIYF
CDR3nt: TGTGCCAGCAGTGAATATATAGAAACAGATCCATCTGGAAACACCATATATTTT

abundance: many
len: 15
v_gene: TRBV11-2
j_gene: TRBJ2-1
d_gene: TRBD1
CDR3aa: CASSQQGLSYNEQFF
CDR3nt: TGTGCCAGCAGCCAACAGGGGTTGTCCTACAATGAGCAGTTCTTC

abundance: NA
len: 12
v_gene: TRBV6-2/TRBV6-3
j_gene: TRBJ2-7
d_gene: NA
CDR3aa: CASNTHGGEQYF
CDR3nt: TGTGCCAGCAATACTCATGGGGGAGAGCAGTACTTC

abundance: once
len: 13
v_gene: TRBV14
j_gene: TRBJ2-4
d_gene: TRBD1
CDR3aa: CASSTRQGDIQYF
CDR3nt: TGTGCCAGCAGCACGCGACAGGGAGACATTCAGTACTTC

abundance: few
len: 15
v_gene: TRBV6-1
j_gene: TRBJ2-3
d_gene: TRBD1
CDR3aa: CASSRDRAGTDTQYF
CDR3nt: TGTGCCAGCAGCCGGGACAGGGCGGGGACAGATACGCAGTATTTT

abundance: NA
len: 15
v_gene: TRBV20-1
j_gene: TRBJ2-4
d_gene: TRBD1
CDR3aa: CSAERQGASKNIQYF
CDR3nt: TGCAGTGCCGAACGACAGGGGGCGTCCAAAAACATTCAGTACTTC

abundance: few
len: 18
v_gene: TRBV6-5
j_gene: TRBJ2-3
d_gene: TRBD2
CDR3aa: CASRKNPGTTVGADTQYF
CDR3nt: TGTGCCAGCAGGAAAAACCCTGGGACTACAGTAGGGGCAGATACGCAGTATTTT

abundance: many
len: 14
v_gene: TRBV5-1
j_gene: TRBJ2-7
d_gene: NA
CDR3aa: CASSLLPDSYEQYF
CDR3nt: TGCGCCAGCAGCTTGCTCCCGGATTCCTACGAGCAGTACTTC

abundance: NA
len: 18
v_gene: TRBV7-9
j_gene: TRBJ1-1
d_gene: NA
CDR3aa: CASSLSRLPFTMNTEAFF
CDR3nt: TGTGCCAGCAGCTTAAGTCGTCTCCCATTTACGATGAACACTGAAGCTTTCTTT

abundance: few
len: 12
v_gene: TRBV2
j_gene: TRBJ2-5
d_gene: NA
CDR3aa: CASSKYKETQYF
CDR3nt: TGTGCCAGCAGCAAGTACAAAGAGACCCAGTACTTC

abundance: few
len: 15
v_gene: TRBV28
j_gene: TRBJ2-3
d_gene: NA
CDR3aa: CASSTGGPLADTQYF
CDR3nt: TGTGCCAGCAGCACCGGAGGGCCGCTGGCTGATACGCAGTATTTT

abundance: many
len: 13
v_gene: TRBV4-1
j_gene: TRBJ2-7
d_gene: NA
CDR3aa: CASSQTQDYEQYF
CDR3nt: TGCGCCAGCAGCCAAACTCAGGACTACGAGCAGTACTTC